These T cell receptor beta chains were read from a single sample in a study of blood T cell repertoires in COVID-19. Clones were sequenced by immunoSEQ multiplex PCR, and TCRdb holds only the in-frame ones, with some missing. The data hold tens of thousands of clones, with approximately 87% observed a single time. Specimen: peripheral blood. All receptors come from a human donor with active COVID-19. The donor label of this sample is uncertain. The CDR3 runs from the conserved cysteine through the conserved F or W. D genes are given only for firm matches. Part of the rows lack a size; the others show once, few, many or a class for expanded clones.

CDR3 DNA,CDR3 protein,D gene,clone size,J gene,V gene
TGTGCCAGCAGTTCTCGACAGGGGGCAGGCTATGGCTACACCTTC,CASSSRQGAGYGYTF,TRBD1,many,TRBJ1-2,TRBV6-5
TGTGCCAGCAGTACGCCGGGACAGACCTACAATGAGCAGTTCTTC,CASSTPGQTYNEQFF,TRBD1,once,TRBJ2-1,TRBV2
TGTGCCAGCAGCTTAGGGGCTAGCGGGGGGCTAGGGGAGACCCAGTACTTC,CASSLGASGGLGETQYF,TRBD2,.,TRBJ2-5,TRBV7-2
TGTGCCAGCAGCTCATTATTGGGGACTAGCTTGGCCGGGGAGCTGTTTTTT,CASSSLLGTSLAGELFF,TRBD2,.,TRBJ2-2,TRBV11-2
TGTGCCAGCAGTTTATCGTGGACAGTCGAGCAGTACTTC,CASSLSWTVEQYF,.,.,TRBJ2-7,TRBV27
TGTGCCAGCAGCGCCCTTCCCGGCGGCCCGGGGGAGACCCAGTACTTC,CASSALPGGPGETQYF,.,.,TRBJ2-5,TRBV9
TGCGCCAGCAGCTTCGGACTGAGACAGGGAACAGATACGCAGTATTTT,CASSFGLRQGTDTQYF,TRBD1,once,TRBJ2-3,TRBV5-1
TGTGCCAGCTCCTTAGGGGCCGTAACCGGGGAGCTGTTTTTT,CASSLGAVTGELFF,.,.,TRBJ2-2,TRBV7-9
TGTGCCAGCAGCCTCGGAGGAAACTATGGCTACACCTTC,CASSLGGNYGYTF,.,.,TRBJ1-2,TRBV7-9
TGTGCCACCAGTGATCTAGAGCCTTTCGGGCAGTACTTC,CATSDLEPFGQYF,.,.,TRBJ2-7,TRBV24-1
TGCAGCGTTGATTTTGCGGGGGAGATTTTTAAGACCCAGTACTTC,CSVDFAGEIFKTQYF,TRBD2,.,TRBJ2-5,TRBV29-1